The 30 T cell receptor beta chains reported below all come from one sample, sequenced in a study of blood T cell repertoires in COVID-19 (dated by TCRdb to the early 2020s). The library relied on the immunoSEQ multiplex PCR assay. Held by TCRdb, this immuneACCESS table contains in-frame sequences only and omits some clones. Under half of the omission traces to an unresolved V gene where checked; the cause of the rest is unknown. In all, the sample holds 350,000 or so clones, and almost 90% of those were seen once. The ten largest clones take up over 1% of the sample. Input material: PBMCs or T cells enriched from blood (not recorded which). The receptors were sampled from a woman aged 30 to 39 who had been exposed to COVID-19.

The chain has TRBV25-1 and TRBJ1-6; the D is unclear. Germline V gene data show CDR1 as MGHDK and CDR2 as SYGVNS. The CDR3 consists of 15 residues. Trimming took 1 base from V and 3 from J, leaving 7 bases between them. CDR3 DNA sequence: TGTGCCAGCAGTGAATTATACAGCTATAATTCACCCCTCCACTTT. Its protein is CASSELYSYNSPLHF.

The table lists this clone with a count of one. CDR3 nucleotides: TGTGCCAGCAGCGGACTAGCGGGAGGTGGTAGGGTGAGTAACGAGCAGTACTTC. It encodes CASSGLAGGGRVSNEQYF. The rearrangement uses TRBV28 and TRBJ2-7; TRBD2 matches at 14 bases. Germline values: CDR1 MDHEN, CDR2 SYDVKM. The CDR3 covers 18 residues. Unmatched junction bases numbered 15, after V lost 6 bases and J lost 5 bases. Drawing the rest from reference TRBV28 and TRBJ2-7, the complete variable domain is DVKVTQSSRYLVKRTGEKVFLECVQDMDHENMFWYRQDPGLGLRLIYFSYDVKMKEKGDIPEGYSVSREKKERFSLILESASTNQTSMYLCASSGLAGGGRVSNEQYFGPGTRLTVT.

This rearrangement joins TRBV11-2 to TRBJ1-1, with TRBD1 as a possible D gene (5 bases). From germline, CDR1 is SGHAT and CDR2 FQNNGV. V was clipped by 5 bases and J by 9 bases, with 16 bases between them. This CDR3 is built from 13 residues. For the CDR3, the DNA is TGTGCCAGCAGCCAGACGGCAACAGGCCAAGCTTTCTTT. It specifies CASSQTATGQAFF.

The chain recombines TRBV5-1 with TRBJ2-2; D gene uncertain. CDR1 is SGHRS and CDR2 is YFSETQ in the germline V gene. The V end was cut by 1 base, the J end by 3 bases, with 13 bases between. The CDR3 is 16 amino acids. This chain's CDR3 is CASSLNGPMDTGELFF. In nucleotides, the CDR3 is TGCGCCAGCAGCTTGAACGGTCCGATGGACACCGGGGAGCTGTTTTTT.

The chain joins TRBV19 to TRBJ2-1; D may be TRBD2 (6 bases). Per germline, CDR1 LNHDA and CDR2 SQIVND (reference sequence). This CDR3 is built from 10 residues. CDR3 sequence reads: CEGGSNEQFF. DNA for the CDR3: TGTGAGGGAGGATCCAATGAGCAGTTCTTC.

J is TRBJ2-1 and V is TRBV9, with TRBD2 as a possible D gene (5 bases). The CDR3 extends over 17 amino acids. The V and J ends lost 4 bases and 3 bases respectively, with 20 bases between them. CDR1 is SGDLS, CDR2 YYNGEE, per germline. In DNA form, the CDR3 reads TGTGCCAGCAGCTCAAGGGCATTAGCAGACTACTACAATGAGCAGTTCTTC. Translating it yields CASSSRALADYYNEQFF.

The chain recombines TRBV7-8 with TRBJ2-2; 10 bases align to TRBD2. V lost 0 bases and J lost 8; bases outside the gene matches: 6. The CDR3 consists of 16 residues. The V gene's germline CDR1 is SGHVS and CDR2 FQNEAQ. CDR3 sequence (DNA): TGTGCCAGCAGCTTAGCCCCCACTAGCGGGATAGGGGAGCTGTTTTTT. This gives the protein CASSLAPTSGIGELFF.

V usage is TRBV3-1 (or the pseudogene TRBV3-2) and J usage is TRBJ2-7; 8 positions match TRBD1. The J segment lost 0 bases and the V segment lost 4 bases, leaving 8 bases of the junction unmatched. Germline CDR1 reads LGHDT; CDR2 reads YNNKEL (reference sequence). This CDR3 has 16 residues. For the CDR3, the DNA is TGTGCCAGCAGCCCAGACAGGGGAAGGAGCTCCTACGAGCAGTACTTC. Translated, it gives CASSPDRGRSSYEQYF.

The rearrangement uses TRBV7-6 and TRBJ2-1; the match to TRBD2 covers 9 bases. The V gene's germline CDR1 is SGHVS and CDR2 FNYEAQ. Trimming removed 5 bases from V and 0 bases from J; junction bases left unmatched: 8. This CDR3 is 17 amino acids long. The CDR3 loop is CASSPEVSGSSYNEQFF. CDR3 DNA: TGTGCCAGCAGCCCAGAGGTTAGCGGGAGCTCCTACAATGAGCAGTTCTTC.

J is TRBJ2-7 and V is TRBV18; D is ambiguous. The CDR3 spans 15 residues. Trimming removed 10 bases from V and 3 bases from J, with 22 bases in between. Germline V CDR1 and CDR2: KGHSH, LQKENI. The CDR3 DNA reads TGTGCCACGTCCTCCGTGGCAGACTCCCTCTACGAGCAGTACTTC. Protein: CATSSVADSLYEQYF.

This chain connects TRBV7-9 to TRBJ1-2, with TRBD1 matching 8 bases. The germline V gene encodes CDR1 SEHNR and CDR2 FQNEAQ (reference sequence). J gave up 4 bases and V 2 bases, and 6 bases lay outside the gene matches. CDR3 length: 15 amino acids. In nucleotides, the CDR3 is TGTGCCAGCAGCTTATCAGGACAGGGTAGCTATGGCTACACCTTC. This translates into CASSLSGQGSYGYTF.

This chain uses TRBV19 with TRBJ2-3; D is unresolved. Trimming left V 2 bases short and J 8 bases short, with 5 bases between. Germline CDR1 LNHDA, CDR2 SQIVND (reference sequence). The length of the CDR3 is 11 residues. CDR3 sequence (DNA): TGTGCCAGTAGTATATGGGCTACGCAGTATTTT. Protein: CASSIWATQYF.

This clone has more than one count but fewer than ten. This chain uses TRBV5-1 with TRBJ2-1, with D perhaps matching TRBD2 (5 bases). Looked up from germline, CDR1 is SGHRS and CDR2 is YFSETQ. V dropped 2 bases and J dropped 4 bases, with 7 bases sitting between them. The CDR3 runs 13 residues. The CDR3 region has the DNA TGCGCCAGCAGCTTAGGAGGTTACAATGAGCAGTTCTTC. It translates to CASSLGGYNEQFF.

The CDR3 protein is CASSLKGVGLDEQFF. The DNA for the CDR3 is TGTGCCAGCAGCTTAAAAGGGGTGGGTTTGGATGAGCAGTTCTTC. The J gene is TRBJ2-1, the V gene TRBV7-3; D might be TRBD1 (5 bases). This CDR3 spans 15 amino acids. V lost 1 base and J 8 bases, leaving 15 bases between the germline ends. CDR1 is SGHTA, CDR2 FQGTGA, per germline.

The chain combines TRBV3-1 (or the pseudogene TRBV3-2) with TRBJ2-1, with D unclear. The germline V and J ends were trimmed by 0 bases and 4 bases, with 10 bases remaining between them. This CDR3 region has 15 residues. Germline V CDR1 and CDR2: LGHDT, YNNKEL (reference sequence). The CDR3 DNA reads as TGTGCCAGCAGCCAAGATCCCCAGATTTACAATGAGCAGTTCTTC. It codes for CASSQDPQIYNEQFF.

The gene calls are TRBV7-6 and TRBJ1-5; D is ambiguous. CDR3 length: 15 residues. The germline V and J ends were trimmed by 5 bases and 0 bases, with 11 bases remaining between them. CDR1 SGHVS and CDR2 FNYEAQ come from the germline V gene. The CDR3 reads CASSLDADSNQPQHF. In DNA form, the CDR3 reads TGTGCCAGCAGCCTAGACGCGGATAGCAATCAGCCCCAGCATTTT.

The table lists this clone with a count of one. The chain carries TRBV3-1 (or the pseudogene TRBV3-2) and TRBJ2-7; a possible D gene is TRBD2 (5 bases). Germline loops: CDR1 LGHDT, CDR2 YNNKEL (reference sequence). Trimming pared 4 bases from V and 6 bases from J, leaving 10 bases between. This CDR3 comprises 12 residues. The CDR3 sequence is CASSRSEGEQYF. The CDR3, as DNA: TGTGCCAGCAGCCGTAGCGAAGGCGAGCAGTACTTC.

This sequence joins TRBV5-1 and TRBJ2-1; 7 bases agree with TRBD2. CDR3 length equals 15 residues. The germline V gene has CDR1 SGHRS and CDR2 YFSETQ. V lost 1 base to trimming and J lost 6 bases; unmatched junction nucleotides: 7. CDR3 nucleotides: TGCGCCAGCAGCTTGCAACCGGGAGGTCTCAATGAGCAGTTCTTC. Protein: CASSLQPGGLNEQFF. Full variable domain (outside the CDR3, taken from reference TRBV5-1 and TRBJ2-1): KAGVTQTPRYLIKTRGQQVTLSCSPISGHRSVSWYQQTPGQGLQFLFEYFSETQRNKGNFPGRFSGRQFSNSRSEMNVSTLELGDSALYLCASSLQPGGLNEQFFGPGTRLTVL.

This clone has just a few counts. The rearrangement uses TRBV6-5 and TRBJ1-2; no reliable D call. Per the germline V gene, CDR1 is MNHEY and CDR2 is SVGAGI. The CDR3 loop spans 15 amino acids. V was trimmed by 6 bases and J by 4 bases, leaving 18 bases between them. In DNA, the CDR3 is TGTGCCAGCAGCACTTCCCCCCCCACCGTCTATGGCTACACCTTC. It is translated as CASSTSPPTVYGYTF.

V and J are TRBV12-3 or TRBV12-4 and TRBJ1-1; D not certain. CDR3 size: 12 residues. Trimming took 3 bases from V and 3 from J, leaving 5 bases between them. CDR3 nucleotides: TGTGCCAGCAGTTTGAGCTACACTGAAGCTTTCTTT. Amino acid sequence: CASSLSYTEAFF.

This chain links TRBV3-1 (or the pseudogene TRBV3-2) with TRBJ2-3, with a possible D match to TRBD2 (6 bases). Per the germline V gene, CDR1 is LGHDT and CDR2 is YNNKEL (reference sequence). The CDR3 is 15 residues long. Trimming took 6 bases from V and 1 from J, leaving 14 bases between them. Here the CDR3 DNA reads TGTGCCAGCAGTGACCACGGGGGACGCACAGATACGCAGTATTTT. As protein: CASSDHGGRTDTQYF.

V and J are TRBV30 and TRBJ1-2; the D is unclear. Trimming stripped 0 bases from V and 3 bases from J, with 11 bases between. CDR1 is GTSNPN, CDR2 SVGIG, per germline (reference sequence). The CDR3 is 14 residues long. CDR3: CAWSVGGQDYGYTF. The CDR3 DNA reads as TGTGCCTGGAGTGTCGGAGGGCAGGACTATGGCTACACCTTC.

V usage is TRBV3-1 (or the pseudogene TRBV3-2) and J usage is TRBJ2-1, with 8 bases aligning to TRBD2. This CDR3 region has 15 residues. Germline CDR1 and CDR2: LGHDT and YNNKEL (reference sequence). The trim removed 6 bases at V and 0 bases at J, leaving 4 bases unmatched. Here the CDR3 DNA reads TGTGCCAGCAGACCCGGGACTAGCTCCTACAATGAGCAGTTCTTC. It encodes CASRPGTSSYNEQFF.

This rearrangement joins TRBV19 to TRBJ1-2; 9 bases line up with TRBD1. The ends lost 6 bases at V and 7 bases at J; junction bases unmatched: 6. CDR3 length: 13 residues. Germline lookup yields CDR1 LNHDA and CDR2 SQIVND (reference sequence). CDR3 in DNA: TGTGCCAGTAGGGACAGGGGAGGATCTGGCTACACCTTC. Protein sequence: CASRDRGGSGYTF.

The chain carries TRBV7-6 and TRBJ2-3, with 13 bases matching TRBD2. CDR3 length: 18 residues. J was trimmed by 2 bases and V by 5 bases; bases with no gene match: 10. Germline assignment: CDR1 SGHVS and CDR2 FNYEAQ. The CDR3 is CASSLRLAGGFNTDTQYF. The CDR3 region has the DNA TGTGCCAGCAGCCTACGACTAGCGGGAGGTTTTAACACAGATACGCAGTATTTT.

The V gene is TRBV30, the J gene TRBJ2-3, with 9 positions matching TRBD2. The CDR3 has 14 amino acids. Germline trimming cut 3 bases from V and 3 bases from J; bases unmatched to any gene: 4. The germline gives CDR1 GTSNPN, CDR2 SVGIG (reference sequence). The CDR3 DNA reads TGTGCCTGGAGGGCAGGACTAGCGACAGATACGCAGTATTTT. It specifies CAWRAGLATDTQYF. Together with reference TRBV30 and TRBJ2-3, the CDR3 gives the full variable domain: SQTIHQWPATLVQPVGSPLSLECTVEGTSNPNLYWYRQAAGRGLQLLFYSVGIGQISSEVPQNLSASRPQDRQFILSSKKLLLSDSGFYLCAWRAGLATDTQYFGPGTRLTVL.

This chain uses TRBV21-1 with TRBJ1-4; the table's D call, TRBD1, has no DNA check behind it. TRBV21-1 is deemed a pseudogene. The CDR3 has 16 amino acids. The CDR3, as DNA: TGTGCCAGCAGCAAAGCGCCGGCTGGGCCTAATGAAAAACTGTTTTTT. As protein: CASSKAPAGPNEKLFF.

J is TRBJ1-3 and V is TRBV28; 7 bases are a match to TRBD1. The CDR3 extends over 14 amino acids. With 6 bases clipped from V and 0 bases from J, the junction kept 2 bases outside the gene matches. Germline V gives CDR1 MDHEN, CDR2 SYDVKM. CDR3 in amino acids: CASRTGSSGNTIYF. CDR3 nucleotide sequence: TGTGCCAGCAGGACAGGGAGCTCTGGAAACACCATATATTTT. Together with reference TRBV28 and TRBJ1-3, the CDR3 gives the full variable domain: DVKVTQSSRYLVKRTGEKVFLECVQDMDHENMFWYRQDPGLGLRLIYFSYDVKMKEKGDIPEGYSVSREKKERFSLILESASTNQTSMYLCASRTGSSGNTIYFGEGSWLTVV.

In this sample, this clone turned up once. J is TRBJ2-7 and V is TRBV12-3 or TRBV12-4; 8 bases are shared with TRBD1. This CDR3 is 13 amino acids long. V dropped 5 bases and J dropped 4; count of bases not matched to a gene: 4. The CDR3 is CASSDRQGYEQYF. CDR3 coding DNA: TGTGCCAGCAGTGACAGACAGGGGTACGAGCAGTACTTC.

This chain joins TRBV24-1 and TRBJ2-1; D is undetermined. This CDR3 is built from 14 residues. Per the germline V gene, CDR1 is KGHDR and CDR2 is SFDVKD. Trimming cost V 0 bases and J 6 bases, with 8 bases left between them. CDR3 sequence: CATSDLGNSNEQFF. CDR3 sequence (DNA): TGTGCCACCAGTGATTTGGGAAACAGCAATGAGCAGTTCTTC.